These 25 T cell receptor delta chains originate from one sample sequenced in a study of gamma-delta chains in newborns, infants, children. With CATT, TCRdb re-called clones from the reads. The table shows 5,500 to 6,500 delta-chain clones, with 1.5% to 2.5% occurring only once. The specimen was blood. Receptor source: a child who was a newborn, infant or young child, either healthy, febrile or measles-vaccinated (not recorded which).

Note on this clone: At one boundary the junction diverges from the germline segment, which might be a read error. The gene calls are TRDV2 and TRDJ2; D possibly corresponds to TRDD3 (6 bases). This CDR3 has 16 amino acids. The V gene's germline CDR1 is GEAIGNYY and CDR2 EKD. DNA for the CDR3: TGTGCCTGTGACACCGTGGGGGCTATTTTGACAGCCCAACTCTTCTTT. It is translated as CACDTVGAILTAQLFF.

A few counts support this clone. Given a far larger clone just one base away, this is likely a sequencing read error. The chain's CDR3 is CACDTAGEALTAQLFF. As DNA, the CDR3 is TGTGCCTGTGACACCGCGGGGGAAGCTTTGACAGCACAACTCTTCTTT. The chain employs TRDV2 and TRDJ2, with D tentatively TRDD3 (6 bases). Trimming removed 0 bases at V and 0 bases at J, with 10 bases between. Germline V lookup: CDR1 GEAIGNYY, CDR2 EKD. The CDR3 extends over 16 amino acids.

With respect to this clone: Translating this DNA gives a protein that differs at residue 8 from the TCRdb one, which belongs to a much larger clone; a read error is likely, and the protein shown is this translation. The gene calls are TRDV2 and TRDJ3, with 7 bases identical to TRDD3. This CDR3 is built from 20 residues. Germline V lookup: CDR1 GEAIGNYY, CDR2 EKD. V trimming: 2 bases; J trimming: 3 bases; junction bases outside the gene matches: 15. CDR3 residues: CACDKVLRDTSGWDTRQMFF. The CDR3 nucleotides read TGTGCCTGTGACAAAGTACTGAGGGATACAAGCGGCTGGGACACCCGACAGATGTTTTTC.

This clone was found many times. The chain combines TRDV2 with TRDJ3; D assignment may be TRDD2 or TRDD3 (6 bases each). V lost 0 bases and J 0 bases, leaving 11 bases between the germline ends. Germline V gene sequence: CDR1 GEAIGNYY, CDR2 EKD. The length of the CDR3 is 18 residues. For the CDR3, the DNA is TGTGCCTGTGACACCGGGGATTCCTACTCCTGGGACACCCGACAGATGTTTTTC. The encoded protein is CACDTGDSYSWDTRQMFF.

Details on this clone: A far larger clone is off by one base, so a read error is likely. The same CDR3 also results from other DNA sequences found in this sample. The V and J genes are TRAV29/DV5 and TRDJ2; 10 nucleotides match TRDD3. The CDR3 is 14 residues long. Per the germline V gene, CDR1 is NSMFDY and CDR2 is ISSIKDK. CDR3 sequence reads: CAAYWGILTAQLFF. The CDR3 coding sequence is TGTGCAGCATACTGGGGGATTTTGACAGCGCAACTCTTCTTT.

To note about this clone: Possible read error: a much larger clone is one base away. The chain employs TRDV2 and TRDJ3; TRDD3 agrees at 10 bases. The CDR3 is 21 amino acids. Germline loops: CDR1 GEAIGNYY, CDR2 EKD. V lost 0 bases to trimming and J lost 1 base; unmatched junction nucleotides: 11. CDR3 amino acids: CACDTVLGDAPWSWDTRQMFF. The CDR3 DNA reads TGTGCCTGTGACACCGTACTGGGGGATGCCCCCTGGTCCTGGGACACCCGACAGATGTTTTTC.

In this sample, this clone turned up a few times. CDR3 in DNA: TGTGCTCTTGGGGAACAGGCTGGGGGATACGCCCTGTCCGATAAACTCATCTTT. Translated: CALGEQAGGYALSDKLIF. The rearrangement links TRDV1 to TRDJ1; 12 bases match TRDD3. The CDR3 contains 18 residues. Germline trimming cut 1 base from V and 3 bases from J; bases unmatched to any gene: 9. Germline V gene data show CDR1 as TSWWSYY and CDR2 as QGS.

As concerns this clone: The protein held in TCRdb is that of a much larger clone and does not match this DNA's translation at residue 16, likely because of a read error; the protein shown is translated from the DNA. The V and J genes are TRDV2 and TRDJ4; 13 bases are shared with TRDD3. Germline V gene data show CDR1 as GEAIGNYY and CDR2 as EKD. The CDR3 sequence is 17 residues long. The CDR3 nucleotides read TGTGCCTGTGACACCGTACTGGGGGATACGCAAGGAAGACCCCTGACCTTT. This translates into CACDTVLGDTQGRPLTF.

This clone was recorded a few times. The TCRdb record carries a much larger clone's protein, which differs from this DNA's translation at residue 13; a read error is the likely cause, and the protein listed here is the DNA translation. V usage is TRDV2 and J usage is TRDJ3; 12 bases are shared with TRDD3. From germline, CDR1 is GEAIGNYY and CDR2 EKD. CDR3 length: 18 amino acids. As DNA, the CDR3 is TGTGCCTGTGACCTACTGGGGGATACCTCCTGGGACGCCCGACAGATGTTTTTC. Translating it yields CACDLLGDTSWDARQMFF.

The CDR3 bases are TGTGCCTGTGACACCGCCGGGTTCAACCCCTGGGACACCCGACAGATGTTTTTC. Its protein is CACDTAGFNPWDTRQMFF. The chain joins TRDV2 to TRDJ3; the D is unclear. Germline CDR1 GEAIGNYY, CDR2 EKD. With 0 bases removed from V and 2 bases from J, the gap between germline ends came to 13 bases. The CDR3 length is 18 residues.

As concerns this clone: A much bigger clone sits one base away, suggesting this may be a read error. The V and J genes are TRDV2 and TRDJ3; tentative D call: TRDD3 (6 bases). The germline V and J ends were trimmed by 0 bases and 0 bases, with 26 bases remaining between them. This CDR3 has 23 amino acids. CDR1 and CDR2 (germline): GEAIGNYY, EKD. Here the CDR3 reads CACDTVDRSLGFPSSWDTRQMFF. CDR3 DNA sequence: TGTGCCTGTGACACCGTGGATCGTTCCCTGGGGTTCCCTAGCTCCTGGGACACCCGACAGATGTTTTTC.

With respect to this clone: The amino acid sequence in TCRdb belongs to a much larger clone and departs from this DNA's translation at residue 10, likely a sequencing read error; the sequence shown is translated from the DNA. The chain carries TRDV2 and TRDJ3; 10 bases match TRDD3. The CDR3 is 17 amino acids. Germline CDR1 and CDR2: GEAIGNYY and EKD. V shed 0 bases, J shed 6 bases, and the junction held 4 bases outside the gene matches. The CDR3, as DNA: TGTGCCTGTGACACCGTGGGGGATACCTTGGACACCCGACAGATGTTTTTC. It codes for CACDTVGDTLDTRQMFF.

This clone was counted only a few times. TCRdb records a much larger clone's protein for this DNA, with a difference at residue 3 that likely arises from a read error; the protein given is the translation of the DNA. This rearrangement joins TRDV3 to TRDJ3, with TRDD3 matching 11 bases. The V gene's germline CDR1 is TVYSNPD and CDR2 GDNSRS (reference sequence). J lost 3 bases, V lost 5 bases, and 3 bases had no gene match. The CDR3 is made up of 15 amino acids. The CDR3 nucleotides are TGTGCCCGTACTGGGGGATACTGGGACACCCGACAGATGTTTTTC. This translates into CARTGGYWDTRQMFF.

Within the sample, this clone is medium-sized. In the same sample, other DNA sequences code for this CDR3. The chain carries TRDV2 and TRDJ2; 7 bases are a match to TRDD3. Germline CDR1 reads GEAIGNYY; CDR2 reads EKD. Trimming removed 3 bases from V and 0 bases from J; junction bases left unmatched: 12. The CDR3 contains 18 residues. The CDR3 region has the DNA TGTGCCTGTGACCCCATTCCGCGGGGGATGCCTTTGACAGCACAACTCTTCTTT. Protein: CACDPIPRGMPLTAQLFF.

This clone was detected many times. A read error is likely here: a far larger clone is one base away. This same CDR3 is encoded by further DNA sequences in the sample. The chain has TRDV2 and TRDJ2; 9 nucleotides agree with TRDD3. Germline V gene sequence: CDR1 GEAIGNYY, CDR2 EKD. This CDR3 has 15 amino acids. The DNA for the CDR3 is TGCGCCTGTGACATACTGGGGGATTTGACAGCACAACTCTTCTTT. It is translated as CACDILGDLTAQLFF.

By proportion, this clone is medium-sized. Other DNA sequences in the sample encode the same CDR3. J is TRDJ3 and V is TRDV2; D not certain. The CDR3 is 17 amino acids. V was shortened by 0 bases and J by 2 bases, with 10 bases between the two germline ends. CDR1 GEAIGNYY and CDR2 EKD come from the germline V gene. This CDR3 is CACDTAGGTWDTRQMFF. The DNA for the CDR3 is TGTGCCTGTGACACCGCGGGAGGTACCTGGGACACCCGACAGATGTTTTTC.

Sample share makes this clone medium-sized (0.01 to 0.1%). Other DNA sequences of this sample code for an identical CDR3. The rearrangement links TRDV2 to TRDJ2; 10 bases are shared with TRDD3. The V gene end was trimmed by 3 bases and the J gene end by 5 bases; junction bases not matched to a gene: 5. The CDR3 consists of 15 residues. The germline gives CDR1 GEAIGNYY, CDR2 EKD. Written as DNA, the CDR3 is TGTGCCTGTGACGTTCTGGGGGATAAAACAGCACAACTCTTCTTT. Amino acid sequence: CACDVLGDKTAQLFF.

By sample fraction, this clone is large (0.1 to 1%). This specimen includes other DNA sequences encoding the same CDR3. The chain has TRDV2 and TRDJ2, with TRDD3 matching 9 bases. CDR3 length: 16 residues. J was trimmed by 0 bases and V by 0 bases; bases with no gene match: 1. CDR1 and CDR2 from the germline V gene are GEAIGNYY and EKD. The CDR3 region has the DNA TGTGCCTGTGACACCTTGGGGGATACTTTGACAGCACAACTCTTCTTT. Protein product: CACDTLGDTLTAQLFF.

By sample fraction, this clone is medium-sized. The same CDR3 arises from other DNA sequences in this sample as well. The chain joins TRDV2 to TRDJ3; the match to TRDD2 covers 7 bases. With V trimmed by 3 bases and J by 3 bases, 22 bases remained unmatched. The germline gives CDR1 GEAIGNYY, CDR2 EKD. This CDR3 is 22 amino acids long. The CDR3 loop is CACDGVSYYTPSRLWDTRQMFF. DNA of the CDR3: TGTGCCTGTGACGGCGTTTCCTACTATACGCCCTCAAGGCTCTGGGACACCCGACAGATGTTTTTC.

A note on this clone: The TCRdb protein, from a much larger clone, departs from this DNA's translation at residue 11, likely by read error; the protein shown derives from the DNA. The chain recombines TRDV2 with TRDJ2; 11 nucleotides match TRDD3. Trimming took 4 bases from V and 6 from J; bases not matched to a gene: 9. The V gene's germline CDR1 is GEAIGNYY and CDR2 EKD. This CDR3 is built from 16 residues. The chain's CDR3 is CACDLLGDKVAAQLFF. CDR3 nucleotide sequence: TGTGCCTGTGATTTACTGGGGGATAAGGTGGCAGCACAACTCTTCTTT.

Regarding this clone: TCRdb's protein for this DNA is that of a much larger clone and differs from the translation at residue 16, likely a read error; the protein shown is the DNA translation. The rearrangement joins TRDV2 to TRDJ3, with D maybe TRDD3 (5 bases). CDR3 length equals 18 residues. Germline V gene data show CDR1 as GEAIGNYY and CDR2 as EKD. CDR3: CACDTGGFSSWDTRQVFF. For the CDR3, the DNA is TGTGCCTGTGACACCGGAGGGTTCAGCTCCTGGGACACCCGACAGGTGTTTTTC.

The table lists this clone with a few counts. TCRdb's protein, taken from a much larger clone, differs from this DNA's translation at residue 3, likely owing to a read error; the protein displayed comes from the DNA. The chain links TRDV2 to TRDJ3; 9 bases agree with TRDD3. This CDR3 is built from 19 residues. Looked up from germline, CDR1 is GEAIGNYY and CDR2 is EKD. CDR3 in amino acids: CARDTLWGISSWDTRQMFF. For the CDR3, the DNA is TGTGCCCGTGACACCCTCTGGGGGATCAGCTCCTGGGACACCCGACAGATGTTTTTC.

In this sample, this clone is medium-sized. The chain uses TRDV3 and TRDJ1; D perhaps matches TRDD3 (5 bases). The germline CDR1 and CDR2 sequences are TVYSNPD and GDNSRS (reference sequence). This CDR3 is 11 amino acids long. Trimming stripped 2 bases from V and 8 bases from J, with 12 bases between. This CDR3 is CAFERGGKLIF. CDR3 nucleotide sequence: TGTGCCTTTGAGAGGGGGGGGAAACTCATCTTT.

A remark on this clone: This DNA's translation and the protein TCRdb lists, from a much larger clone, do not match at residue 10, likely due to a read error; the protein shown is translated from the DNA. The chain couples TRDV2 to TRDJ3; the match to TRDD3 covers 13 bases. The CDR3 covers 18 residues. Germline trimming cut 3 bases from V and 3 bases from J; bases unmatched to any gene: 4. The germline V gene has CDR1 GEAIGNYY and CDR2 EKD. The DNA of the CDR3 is TGTGCCTGTGACCCACTGGGGGATACGCTCTGGGACACCCGACAGATGTTTTTC. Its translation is CACDPLGDTLWDTRQMFF.

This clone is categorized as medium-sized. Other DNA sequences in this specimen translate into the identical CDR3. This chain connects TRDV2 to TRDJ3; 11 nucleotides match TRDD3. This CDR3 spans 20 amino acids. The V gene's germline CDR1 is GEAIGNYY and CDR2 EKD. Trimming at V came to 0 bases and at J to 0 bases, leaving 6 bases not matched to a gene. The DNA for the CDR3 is TGTGCCTGTGACACCCTACTGGGGGATAAAAGCTCCTGGGACACCCGACAGATGTTTTTC. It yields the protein CACDTLLGDKSSWDTRQMFF.